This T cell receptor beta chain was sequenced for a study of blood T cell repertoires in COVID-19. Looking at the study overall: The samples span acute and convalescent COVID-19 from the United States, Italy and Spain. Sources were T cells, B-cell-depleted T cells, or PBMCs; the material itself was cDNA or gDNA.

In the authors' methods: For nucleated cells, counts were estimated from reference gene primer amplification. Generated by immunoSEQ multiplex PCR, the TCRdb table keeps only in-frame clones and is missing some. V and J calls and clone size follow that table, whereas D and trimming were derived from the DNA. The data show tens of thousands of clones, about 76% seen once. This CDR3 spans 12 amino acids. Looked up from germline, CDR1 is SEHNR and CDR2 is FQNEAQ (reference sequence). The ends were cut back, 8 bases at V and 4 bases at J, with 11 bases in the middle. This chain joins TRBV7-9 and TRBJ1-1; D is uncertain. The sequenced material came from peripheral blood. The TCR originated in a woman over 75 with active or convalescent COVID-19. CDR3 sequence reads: CASAWGGTEAFF. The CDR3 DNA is TGTGCCAGCGCTTGGGGAGGCACTGAAGCTTTCTTT.